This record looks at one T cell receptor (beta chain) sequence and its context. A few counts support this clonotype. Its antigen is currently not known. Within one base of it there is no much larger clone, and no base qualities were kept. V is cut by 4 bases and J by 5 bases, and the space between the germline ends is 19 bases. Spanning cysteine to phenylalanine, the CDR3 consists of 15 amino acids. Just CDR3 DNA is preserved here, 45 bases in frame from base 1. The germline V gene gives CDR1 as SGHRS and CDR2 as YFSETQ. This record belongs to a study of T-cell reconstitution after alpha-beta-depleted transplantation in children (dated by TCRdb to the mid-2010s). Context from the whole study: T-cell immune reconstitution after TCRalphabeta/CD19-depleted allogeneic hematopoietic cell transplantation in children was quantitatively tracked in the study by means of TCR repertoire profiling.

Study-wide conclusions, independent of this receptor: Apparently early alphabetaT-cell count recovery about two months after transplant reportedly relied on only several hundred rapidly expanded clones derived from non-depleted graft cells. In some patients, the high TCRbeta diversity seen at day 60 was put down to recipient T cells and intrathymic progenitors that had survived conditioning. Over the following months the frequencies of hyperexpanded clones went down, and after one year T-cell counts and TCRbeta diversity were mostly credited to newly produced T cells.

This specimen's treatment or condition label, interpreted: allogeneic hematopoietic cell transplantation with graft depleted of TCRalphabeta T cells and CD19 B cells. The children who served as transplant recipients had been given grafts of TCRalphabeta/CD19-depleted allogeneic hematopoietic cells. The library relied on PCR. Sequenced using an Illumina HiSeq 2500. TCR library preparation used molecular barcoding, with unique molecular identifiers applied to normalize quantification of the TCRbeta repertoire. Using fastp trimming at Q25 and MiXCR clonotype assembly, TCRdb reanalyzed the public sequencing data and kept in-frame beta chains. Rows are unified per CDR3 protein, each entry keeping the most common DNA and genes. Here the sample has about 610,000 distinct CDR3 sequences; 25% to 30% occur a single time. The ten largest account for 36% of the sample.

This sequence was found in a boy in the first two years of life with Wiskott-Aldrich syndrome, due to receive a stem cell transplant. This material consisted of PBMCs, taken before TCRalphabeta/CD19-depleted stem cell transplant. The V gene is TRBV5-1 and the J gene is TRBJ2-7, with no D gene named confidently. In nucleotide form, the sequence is TGCGCCAGCAGCCTACGGCAAGGGCCCCCGGACGAGCAGTACTTC. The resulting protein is CASSLRQGPPDEQYF.